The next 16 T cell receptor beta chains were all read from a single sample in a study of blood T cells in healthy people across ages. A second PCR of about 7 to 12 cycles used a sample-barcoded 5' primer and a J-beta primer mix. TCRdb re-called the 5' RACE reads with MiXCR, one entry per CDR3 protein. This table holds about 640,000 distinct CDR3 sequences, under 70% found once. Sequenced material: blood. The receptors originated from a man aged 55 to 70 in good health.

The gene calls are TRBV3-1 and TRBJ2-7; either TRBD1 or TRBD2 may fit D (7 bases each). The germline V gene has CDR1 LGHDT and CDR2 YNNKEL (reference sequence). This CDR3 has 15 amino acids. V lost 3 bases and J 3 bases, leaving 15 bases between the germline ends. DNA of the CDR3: TGTGCCAGCAGCCAGATTGGCAGGGGGGGCTACGAGCAGTACTTC. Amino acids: CASSQIGRGGYEQYF.

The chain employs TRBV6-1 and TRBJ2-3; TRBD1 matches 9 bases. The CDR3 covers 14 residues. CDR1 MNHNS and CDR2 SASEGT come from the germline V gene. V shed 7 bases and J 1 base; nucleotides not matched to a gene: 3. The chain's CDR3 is CASIRDRGTDTQYF. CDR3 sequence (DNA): TGTGCCAGCATCCGGGACAGGGGCACAGATACGCAGTATTTT.

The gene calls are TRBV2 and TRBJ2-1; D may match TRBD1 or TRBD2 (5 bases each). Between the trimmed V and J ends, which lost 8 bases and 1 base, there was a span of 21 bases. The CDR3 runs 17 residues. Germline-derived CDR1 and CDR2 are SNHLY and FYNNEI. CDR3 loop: CASLDSPRGRSYNEQFF. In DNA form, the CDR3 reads TGTGCCAGCCTCGACTCACCCCGGGGACGGTCCTACAATGAGCAGTTCTTC.

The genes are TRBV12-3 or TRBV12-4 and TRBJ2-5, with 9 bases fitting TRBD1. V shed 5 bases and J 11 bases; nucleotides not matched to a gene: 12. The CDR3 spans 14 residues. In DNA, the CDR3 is TGTGCCAGCAGTACGAAAAACAGGGGGCGGGAGCAGTACTTC. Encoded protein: CASSTKNRGREQYF.

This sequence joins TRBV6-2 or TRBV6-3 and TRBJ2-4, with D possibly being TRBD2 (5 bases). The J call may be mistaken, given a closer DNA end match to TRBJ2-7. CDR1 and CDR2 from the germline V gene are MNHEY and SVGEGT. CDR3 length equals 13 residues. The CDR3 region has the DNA TGTGCCAGCAGTTACGTTAGCGTCTACGAGCAGTACTTC. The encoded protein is CASSYVSVYEQYF.

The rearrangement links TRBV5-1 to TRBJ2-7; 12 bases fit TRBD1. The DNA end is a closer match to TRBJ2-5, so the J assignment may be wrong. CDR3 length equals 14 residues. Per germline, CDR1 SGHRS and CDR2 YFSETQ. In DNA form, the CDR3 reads TGCGCCAGCTTGCGGGACAGGGGGCTAGAGACCCAGTACTTC. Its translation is CASLRDRGLETQYF.

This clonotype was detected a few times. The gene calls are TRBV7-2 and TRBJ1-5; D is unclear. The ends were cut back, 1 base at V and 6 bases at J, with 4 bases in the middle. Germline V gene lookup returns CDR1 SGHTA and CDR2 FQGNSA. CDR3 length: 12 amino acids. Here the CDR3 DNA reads TGTGCCAGCAGCTTAGTTGGTCAGCCCCAGCATTTT. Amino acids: CASSLVGQPQHF.

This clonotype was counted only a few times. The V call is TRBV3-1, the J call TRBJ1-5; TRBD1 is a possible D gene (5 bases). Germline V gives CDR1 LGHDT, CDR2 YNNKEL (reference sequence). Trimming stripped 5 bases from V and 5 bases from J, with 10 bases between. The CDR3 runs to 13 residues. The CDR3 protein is CASSATVYQPQHF. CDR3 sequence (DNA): TGTGCCAGCAGCGCGACAGTGTATCAGCCCCAGCATTTT.

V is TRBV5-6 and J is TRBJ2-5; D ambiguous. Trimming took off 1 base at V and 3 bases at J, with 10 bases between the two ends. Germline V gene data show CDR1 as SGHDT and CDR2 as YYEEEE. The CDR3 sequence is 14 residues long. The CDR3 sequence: CASSLIRFEETQYF. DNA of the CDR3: TGTGCCAGCAGCTTGATCCGGTTTGAAGAGACCCAGTACTTC. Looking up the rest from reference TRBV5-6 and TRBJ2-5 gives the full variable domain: DAGVTQSPTHLIKTRGQQVTLRCSPKSGHDTVSWYQQALGQGPQFIFQYYEEEERQRGNFPDRFSGHQFPNYSSELNVNALLLGDSALYLCASSLIRFEETQYFGPGTRLLVL.

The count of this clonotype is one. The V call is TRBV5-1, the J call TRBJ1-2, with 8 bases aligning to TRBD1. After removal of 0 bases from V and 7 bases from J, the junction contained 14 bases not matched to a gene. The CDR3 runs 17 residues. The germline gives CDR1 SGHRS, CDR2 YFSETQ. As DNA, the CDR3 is TGCGCCAGCAGCTTGGCGCTGGGCCCGGGACAGGTATGTGGCTACACCTTC. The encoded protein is CASSLALGPGQVCGYTF.

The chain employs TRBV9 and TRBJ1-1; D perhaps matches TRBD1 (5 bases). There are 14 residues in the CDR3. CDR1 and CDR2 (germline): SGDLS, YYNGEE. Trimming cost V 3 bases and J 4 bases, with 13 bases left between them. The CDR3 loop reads CASSAFGRGTEAFF. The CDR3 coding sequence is TGTGCCAGCAGCGCCTTTGGTAGGGGCACTGAAGCTTTCTTT. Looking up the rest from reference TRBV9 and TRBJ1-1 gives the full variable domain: DSGVTQTPKHLITATGQRVTLRCSPRSGDLSVYWYQQSLDQGLQFLIQYYNGEERAKGNILERFSAQQFPDLHSELNLSSLELGDSALYFCASSAFGRGTEAFFGQGTRLTVV.

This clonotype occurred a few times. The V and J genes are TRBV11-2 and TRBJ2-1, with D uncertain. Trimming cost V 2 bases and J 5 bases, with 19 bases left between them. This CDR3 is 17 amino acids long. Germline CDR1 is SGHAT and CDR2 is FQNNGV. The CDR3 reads CASSLLPLTGSHNEQFF. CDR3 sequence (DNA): TGTGCCAGCAGCTTATTACCCCTGACGGGTTCCCACAATGAGCAGTTCTTC.

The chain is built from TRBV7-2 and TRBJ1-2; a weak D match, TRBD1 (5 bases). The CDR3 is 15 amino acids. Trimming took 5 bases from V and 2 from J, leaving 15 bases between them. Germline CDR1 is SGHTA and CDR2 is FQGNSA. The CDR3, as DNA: TGTGCCAGCAGCAGGGACCCTTTATTAAACTATGGCTACACCTTC. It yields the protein CASSRDPLLNYGYTF.

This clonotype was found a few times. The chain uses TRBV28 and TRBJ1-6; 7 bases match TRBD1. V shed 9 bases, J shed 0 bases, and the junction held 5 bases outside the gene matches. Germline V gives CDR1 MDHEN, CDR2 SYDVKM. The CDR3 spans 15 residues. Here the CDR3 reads CASYGDSSYNSPLHF. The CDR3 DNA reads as TGTGCCAGTTATGGGGACAGCTCCTATAATTCACCCCTCCACTTT.

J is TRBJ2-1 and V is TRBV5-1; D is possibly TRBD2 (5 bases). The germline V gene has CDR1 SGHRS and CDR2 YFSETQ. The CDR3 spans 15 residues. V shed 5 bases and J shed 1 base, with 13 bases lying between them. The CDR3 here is CASRKDSTSYNEQFF. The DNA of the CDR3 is TGCGCCAGCAGGAAGGACTCCACTTCCTACAATGAGCAGTTCTTC.

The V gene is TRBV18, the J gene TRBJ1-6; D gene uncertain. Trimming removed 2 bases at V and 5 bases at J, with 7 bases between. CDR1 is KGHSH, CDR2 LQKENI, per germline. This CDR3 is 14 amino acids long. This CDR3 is CASSPGPDNSPLHF. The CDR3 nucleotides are TGTGCCAGCTCACCAGGGCCCGATAATTCACCCCTCCACTTT. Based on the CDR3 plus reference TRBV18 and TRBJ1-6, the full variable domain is NAGVMQNPRHLVRRRGQEARLRCSPMKGHSHVYWYRQLPEEGLKFMVYLQKENIIDESGMPKERFSAEFPKEGPSILRIQQVVRGDSAAYFCASSPGPDNSPLHFGNGTRLTVT.